Following are 24 T cell receptor beta chains from one sample sequenced in a study of spatial heterogeneity in lung cancer. MiXCR, applied by TCRdb to the 5' RACE reads, yields one record per CDR3 protein. Of roughly 46,000 distinct CDR3 sequences listed, over 9.5% were seen once; the top ten hold over 30%. The time point was: blood at routine non-recurrence follow-up after resection. The specimen comprised PBMCs, sampled at follow-up. The receptors derive from a male donor with early-stage non-small cell lung cancer.

This clonotype was recorded many times. The gene calls are TRBV18 and TRBJ2-1, with 10 bases lining up with TRBD2. The trim removed 0 bases at V and 0 bases at J, leaving 2 bases unmatched. Germline-derived CDR1 and CDR2 are KGHSH and LQKENI. The CDR3 sequence is 17 residues long. The CDR3 coding sequence is TGTGCCAGCTCACCACCGGCTAGCGGGAGCTCCTACAATGAGCAGTTCTTC. Translating it yields CASSPPASGSSYNEQFF.

This clonotype was seen a handful of times. The chain joins TRBV7-9 to TRBJ1-4; tentatively, D is TRBD1 (5 bases). Germline CDR1 is SEHNR and CDR2 is FQNEAQ (reference sequence). Trimming took 1 base from V and 8 from J, leaving 11 bases between them. This CDR3 region has 14 residues. Here the CDR3 reads CASSLGGVEEKLFF. Here the CDR3 DNA reads TGTGCCAGCAGCTTAGGAGGGGTCGAAGAAAAACTGTTTTTT.

This clonotype was seen at least ten times. The chain recombines TRBV29-1 with TRBJ1-1; perhaps TRBD1 as D (5 bases). The CDR3 is 13 amino acids. Trimming shortened V by 2 bases and J by 7 bases, and 14 bases separated the two germline ends. Germline CDR1 SQVTM, CDR2 ANQGSEA. CDR3 loop: CSVEMGGHGEAFF. DNA of the CDR3: TGCAGCGTTGAAATGGGAGGACACGGTGAAGCTTTCTTT.

This clonotype appeared a few times. This sequence joins TRBV28 and TRBJ1-3; D is unresolved. Trimming took off 2 bases at V and 2 bases at J, with 7 bases between the two ends. This CDR3 is built from 14 residues. CDR1 and CDR2 from the germline V gene are MDHEN and SYDVKM. The CDR3: CASSLDGAGNTIYF. Written as DNA, the CDR3 is TGTGCCAGCAGTTTAGATGGGGCTGGAAACACCATATATTTT.

This clonotype appeared many times. The chain combines TRBV20-1 with TRBJ2-2, with 7 bases identical to TRBD2. In germline, CDR1 is DFQATT, CDR2 SNEGSKA (reference sequence). V shed 3 bases and J 4 bases; nucleotides not matched to a gene: 17. This CDR3 contains 18 residues. DNA of the CDR3: TGCAGTGCTAGTCGTAGGTTGGGGAGGGGCCCAATCACCGGGGAGCTGTTTTTT. Its translation: CSASRRLGRGPITGELFF.

This clonotype has at least ten counts. This rearrangement joins TRBV20-1 to TRBJ2-3, with 10 nucleotides matching TRBD1. The length of the CDR3 is 16 residues. Germline CDR1 reads DFQATT; CDR2 reads SNEGSKA (reference sequence). Unmatched junction bases numbered 4, after V lost 0 bases and J lost 1 base. CDR3 DNA sequence: TGCAGTGCTAGAGACCGGGACAGGGGAGGCACAGATACGCAGTATTTT. This translates into CSARDRDRGGTDTQYF.

Ten or more counts support this clonotype. This chain links TRBV20-1 with TRBJ1-3; 9 bases map to TRBD1. Germline V CDR1 and CDR2: DFQATT, SNEGSKA (reference sequence). This CDR3 region has 13 residues. The ends lost 6 bases at V and 8 bases at J; junction bases unmatched: 8. The CDR3 loop reads CSASGQGVDTIYF. CDR3 bases: TGCAGTGCATCGGGACAGGGAGTAGACACCATATATTTT.

J is TRBJ2-1 and V is TRBV7-6, with 7 bases fitting TRBD2. The length of the CDR3 is 18 residues. Germline V gene sequence: CDR1 SGHVS, CDR2 FNYEAQ. The ends lost 5 bases at V and 0 bases at J; junction bases unmatched: 13. CDR3 sequence (DNA): TGTGCCAGCAGCCGACCGAAGTGGGGAGGGAGCTCCTACAATGAGCAGTTCTTC. Protein product: CASSRPKWGGSSYNEQFF.

This clonotype was picked up a small number of times. The chain couples TRBV7-9 to TRBJ2-1; 12 bases fit TRBD2. V shed 7 bases, J shed 6 bases, and the junction held 7 bases outside the gene matches. The CDR3 is 15 residues long. The germline CDR1 and CDR2 sequences are SEHNR and FQNEAQ (reference sequence). The CDR3 DNA is TGTGCCAGCACCCCCCCTAGCGGGGGGGCCAATGAGCAGTTCTTC. It is translated as CASTPPSGGANEQFF.

This clonotype was seen more than once but under ten times. The V gene is TRBV6-5, the J gene TRBJ1-2; maybe TRBD1 (5 bases). Trimming pared 6 bases from V and 7 bases from J, leaving 12 bases between. There are 12 residues in the CDR3. CDR1 MNHEY and CDR2 SVGAGI come from the germline V gene. CDR3 sequence: CASSSYGAGYTF. Here the CDR3 DNA reads TGTGCCAGCAGCTCGTACGGGGCTGGCTACACCTTC.

This clonotype was detected ten times or more. The CDR3 DNA reads TGTGCCAGCAGCCAACTCCAGTCGGGACAGGGGTTGTACGAGCAGTACTTC. It translates to CASSQLQSGQGLYEQYF. The chain links TRBV3-1 to TRBJ2-7; 10 nucleotides line up with TRBD1. The CDR3 runs to 17 residues. J gave up 4 bases and V 2 bases, and 11 bases lay outside the gene matches. Germline V CDR1 and CDR2: LGHDT, YNNKEL (reference sequence).

This clonotype was picked up a small number of times. The chain links TRBV9 to TRBJ2-7; D is unclear. V shed 0 bases and J shed 0 bases, with 10 bases lying between them. This CDR3 comprises 15 residues. Germline V gene lookup returns CDR1 SGDLS and CDR2 YYNGEE. Written as DNA, the CDR3 is TGTGCCAGCAGCGTAGCTCCAGGTAACTCCTACGAGCAGTACTTC. It is translated as CASSVAPGNSYEQYF.

The chain recombines TRBV5-1 with TRBJ1-1, with D maybe TRBD1 (6 bases). The germline V and J ends were trimmed by 1 base and 3 bases, with 19 bases remaining between them. Germline-derived CDR1 and CDR2 are SGHRS and YFSETQ. CDR3 length equals 17 residues. CDR3 sequence reads: CASSLNIGQKPYTEAFF. The CDR3 nucleotides read TGCGCCAGCAGCTTGAATATCGGACAGAAACCCTACACTGAAGCTTTCTTT.

Only a few counts were recorded for this clonotype. The chain has TRBV18 and TRBJ2-7; 10 bases fit TRBD2. The CDR3 is 15 amino acids. V lost 0 bases, J lost 5 bases, and 4 bases stayed unmatched. In germline, CDR1 is KGHSH, CDR2 LQKENI. In DNA, the CDR3 is TGTGCCAGCTCACCACCAGCGGGGGGGCTGAACGAGCAGTACTTC. This gives the protein CASSPPAGGLNEQYF.

This clonotype has ten or more counts. CDR3 sequence: CASRSGLWSTEAFF. DNA for the CDR3: TGTGCCAGCAGGTCGGGACTTTGGAGCACTGAAGCTTTCTTT. The chain recombines TRBV12-3 or TRBV12-4 with TRBJ1-1; TRBD1 is a possible D gene (5 bases). Trimming took off 6 bases at V and 4 bases at J, with 15 bases between the two ends. The CDR3 consists of 14 residues.

The chain has TRBV27 and TRBJ1-4; 8 positions agree with TRBD1. This CDR3 contains 13 residues. V lost 6 bases to trimming and J lost 8 bases; unmatched junction nucleotides: 5. Germline V gene data show CDR1 as MNHEY and CDR2 as SMNVEV (reference sequence). The CDR3 coding sequence is TGTGCCAGCAGGTCAGGACAGGGAGAAAAACTGTTTTTT. It is translated as CASRSGQGEKLFF.

This clonotype has at least ten counts. The gene calls are TRBV6-5 and TRBJ1-2; TRBD1 matches 11 bases. Germline V CDR1 and CDR2: MNHEY, SVGAGI. The length of the CDR3 is 14 residues. V gave up 6 bases and J gave up 1 base; unmatched junction bases: 1. For the CDR3, the DNA is TGTGCCAGCAGAGGGACAGGGGGTAACTATGGCTACACCTTC. This translates into CASRGTGGNYGYTF.

This clonotype occurred many times. The rearrangement uses TRBV12-3 or TRBV12-4 and TRBJ2-2; D uncertain. Between the trimmed V and J ends, which lost 6 bases and 1 base, there was a span of 9 bases. The CDR3 is made up of 14 amino acids. This CDR3 reads CASRPTWNTGELFF. DNA for the CDR3: TGTGCCAGCAGACCTACTTGGAACACCGGGGAGCTGTTTTTT.

This clonotype has a count of ten or more. The rearrangement joins TRBV12-3 or TRBV12-4 to TRBJ1-3, with D possibly being TRBD1 (5 bases). The ends were cut back, 5 bases at V and 4 bases at J, with 12 bases in the middle. This CDR3 has 14 amino acids. The CDR3 loop is CASSPSRTGNTIYF. CDR3 DNA sequence: TGTGCCAGCAGTCCCTCCCGGACAGGAAACACCATATATTTT.

Points on this clonotype: This may be a read error: a much more frequent sequence differs by one nucleotide. The gene calls are TRBV7-6 and TRBJ2-7, with 11 nucleotides matching TRBD2. This CDR3 is built from 14 residues. Germline CDR1 reads SGHVS; CDR2 reads FNYEAQ. For the CDR3, the DNA is TGTGTCAGCAGCCCCGGGACTAGCGGATACGAGCAGTACTTC. This sequence encodes CVSSPGTSGYEQYF.

This clonotype was counted many times. The chain is built from TRBV5-4 and TRBJ2-1; 11 bases line up with TRBD2. Germline values: CDR1 SGHNT, CDR2 YYREEE (reference sequence). The V and J ends lost 3 bases and 4 bases, in that order; junction bases with no gene match: 9. The CDR3 length is 17 residues. In DNA, the CDR3 is TGTGCCAGCAGCTCGATCGGGCGGACTAGCGGGTACAATGAGCAGTTCTTC. As protein: CASSSIGRTSGYNEQFF.

This clonotype has ten or more counts. The chain is built from TRBV12-3 or TRBV12-4 and TRBJ1-2; 7 nucleotides align to TRBD1. The V segment lost 6 bases and the J segment 2 bases; nucleotides outside the gene matches: 6. The CDR3 covers 14 residues. The CDR3: CASSQGQINYGYTF. The CDR3 DNA reads as TGTGCCAGCAGCCAGGGACAGATAAACTATGGCTACACCTTC.

There are a few counts of this clonotype. V gene TRBV6-5 combines with J gene TRBJ2-1, with D perhaps TRBD2 (6 bases). The CDR3 is 16 amino acids. The ends were cut back, 3 bases at V and 5 bases at J, with 17 bases in the middle. Germline V gene lookup returns CDR1 MNHEY and CDR2 SVGAGI. CDR3 in DNA: TGTGCCAGCAGTTATCAGGCCGGGACTCTTAACAATGAGCAGTTCTTC. Encoded protein: CASSYQAGTLNNEQFF.

This clonotype occurred many times. The rearrangement joins TRBV12-3 or TRBV12-4 to TRBJ2-7; maybe TRBD2 (6 bases). This CDR3 contains 15 residues. The ends were cut back, 6 bases at V and 0 bases at J, with 15 bases in the middle. CDR3 region: CASSPDPAGSYEQYF. The CDR3 nucleotides read TGTGCCAGCAGCCCCGATCCAGCGGGCTCCTACGAGCAGTACTTC.